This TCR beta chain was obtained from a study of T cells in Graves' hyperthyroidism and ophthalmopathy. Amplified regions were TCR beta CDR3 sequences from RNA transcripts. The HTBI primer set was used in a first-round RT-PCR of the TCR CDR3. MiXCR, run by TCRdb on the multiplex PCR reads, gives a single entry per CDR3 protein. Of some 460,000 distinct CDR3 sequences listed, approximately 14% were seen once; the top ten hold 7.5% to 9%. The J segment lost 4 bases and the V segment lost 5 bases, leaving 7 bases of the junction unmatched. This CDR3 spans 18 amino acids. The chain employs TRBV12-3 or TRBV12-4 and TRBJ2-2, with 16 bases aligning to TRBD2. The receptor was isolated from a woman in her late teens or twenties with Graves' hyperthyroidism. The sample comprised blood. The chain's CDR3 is CASSPEGLAGGLTGELFF. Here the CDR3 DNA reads TGTGCCAGCAGTCCTGAGGGACTAGCGGGAGGGCTCACCGGGGAGCTGTTTTTT.